This TCR beta chain was captured in a study of early T cells in non-severe SARS-CoV-2 infection. In the study overall: Unpaired chains resulted from sequencing bulk RNA of unsorted whole blood.

Individual cDNA molecules each received unique molecular identifiers attached to them. TCRdb itself ran the 5' RACE reads through MiXCR, one entry per CDR3 protein. The data show 20,000 to 25,000 distinct CDR3 sequences, with around 4.8% seen just once and under 10% held by the top ten. Trimming took 5 bases from V and 5 from J; bases not matched to a gene: 12. CDR1 SGHAT and CDR2 FQNNGV come from the germline V gene. The CDR3 has 16 residues. General study results and limits: A preference for anti-spike CD8 responses marked VDJdb matching, which missed private and CD4 specificities.

This clonotype has a count of ten or more. Its antigen is undetermined. The chain employs TRBV11-2 and TRBJ2-7, with TRBD2 matching over 10 bases. Sequencing input: whole blood. This sequence originates from an adult who was a healthcare worker with PCR-confirmed SARS-CoV-2 infection or an uninfected control (not recorded which). CDR3 DNA: TGTGCCAGCAGCCGGCGGGTAGCGGGGGGTTGGGACGAGCAGTACTTC. It codes for CASSRRVAGGWDEQYF. Based on the CDR3 plus reference TRBV11-2 and TRBJ2-7, the full variable domain is EAGVAQSPRYKIIEKRQSVAFWCNPISGHATLYWYQQILGQGPKLLIQFQNNGVVDDSQLPKDRFSAERLKGVDSTLKIQPAKLEDSAVYLCASSRRVAGGWDEQYFGPGTRLTVT.